The T cell receptor (beta chain) under discussion was sequenced for a study of cytomegalovirus exposure and HLA in healthy donors. A single count supports this clone. From germline, CDR1 is SEHNR and CDR2 FQNEAQ (reference sequence). The length of the CDR3 is 14 residues. V dropped 4 bases and J dropped 7; count of bases not matched to a gene: 6. A multiplex PCR was run with 60 Vbeta primers and 13 Jbeta primers. Profiling relied on immunoSEQ multiplex PCR, and the TCRdb table lists in-frame clones only, not all of them. The sample yields about 110,000 clones, 65% to 85% seen once. The sequencing sample was made of PBMCs. The TCR comes from a man between 25 and 39 years old in good health and CMV-seronegative. The chain carries TRBV7-9 and TRBJ1-1, with 10 bases aligning to TRBD1. The CDR3 DNA is TGTGCCAGCAGCTCTCGGGACAGGGGATTTGAAGCTTTCTTT. It codes for CASSSRDRGFEAFF.